This T cell receptor (beta chain) emerged from a study of vaccination effects on CD4 cells after COVID-19. Sequencing followed a ViraFEST assay step that expanded antigen-specific CD4+ T cells with viral peptide pools. Cultured cells yielded isolated CD4+ T cells after less than 11 days. Each participant was administered two doses of either the BNT162b2 or the mRNA-1273 vaccine. The V end lost 5 bases, the J end lost 5 bases, and 12 bases lay between the germline ends. The length of the CDR3 is 13 residues. Germline V gene sequence: CDR1 MNHEY, CDR2 SMNVEV (reference sequence). Turning to this clone: What it binds is not known.

Some clones are missing from TCRdb's copy, which holds only in-frame ones; the method was immunoSEQ multiplex PCR. The profile shows about 31,000 clones, 74% of them singletons. The specimen comprised CD4+ T cells from PBMCs cultured with HCoV-229E spike peptides, sampled after COVID-19 vaccination. This TCR was sampled from a human donor who received a COVID-19 vaccine. V usage is TRBV27 and J usage is TRBJ1-2, with D tentatively TRBD1 (6 bases). CDR3 sequence (DNA): TGTGCCAGCAGTATACAGGGAGGGTATGGCTACACCTTC. This translates into CASSIQGGYGYTF.